This TCR beta chain comes out of a study of CD8 T cells in ankylosing spondylitis. Study-wide results and caveats: Disease-linked clones were CD8+ and relatively rare in peripheral blood. Prior work had noted some motif variants in reactive arthritis blood and synovial fluid. There was reportedly significant enrichment of clones that were disease-linked in matched ankylosing spondylitis synovial fluid.

Points on this clonotype: Its antigen remains unknown.

V dropped 6 bases and J dropped 2; count of bases not matched to a gene: 0. CDR3 size: 14 residues. Germline CDR1 LNHNV, CDR2 YYDKDF (reference sequence). TCR beta libraries were made by quantitative 5'-RACE with molecular barcodes. MiXCR was run by TCRdb on the 5' RACE reads, yielding one entry per CDR3 protein. The table includes roughly 130,000 distinct CDR3 sequences, roughly 7.3% detected once. The receptor's source is a male donor with ankylosing spondylitis or in good health (not recorded which). Sequenced material: blood, either unsorted or a sorted T cell fraction (not recorded which). This chain uses TRBV15 with TRBJ1-3; 11 bases are a match to TRBD1. CDR3 sequence: CATRGQGAGNTIYF. The CDR3 region has the DNA TGTGCCACCAGGGGACAGGGGGCTGGAAACACCATATATTTT.